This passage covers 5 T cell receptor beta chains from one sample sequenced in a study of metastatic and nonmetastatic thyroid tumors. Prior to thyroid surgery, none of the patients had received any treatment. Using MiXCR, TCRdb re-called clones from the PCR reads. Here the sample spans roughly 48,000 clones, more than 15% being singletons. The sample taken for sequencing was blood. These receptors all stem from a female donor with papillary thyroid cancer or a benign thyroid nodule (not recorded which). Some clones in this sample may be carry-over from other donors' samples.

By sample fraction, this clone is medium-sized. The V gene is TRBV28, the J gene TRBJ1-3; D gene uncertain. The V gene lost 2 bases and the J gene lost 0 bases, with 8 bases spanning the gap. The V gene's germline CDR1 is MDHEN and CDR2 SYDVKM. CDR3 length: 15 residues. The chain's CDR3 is CASSLQHPSGNTIYF. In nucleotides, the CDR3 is TGTGCCAGCAGTTTACAACATCCCTCTGGAAACACCATATATTTT.

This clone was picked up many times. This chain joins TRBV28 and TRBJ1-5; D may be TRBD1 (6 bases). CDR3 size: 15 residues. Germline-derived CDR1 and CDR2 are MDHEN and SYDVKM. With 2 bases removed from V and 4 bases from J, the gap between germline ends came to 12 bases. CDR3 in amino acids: CASSLGGRGNQPQHF. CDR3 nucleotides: TGTGCCAGCAGTTTAGGGGGGCGCGGTAATCAGCCCCAGCATTTT.

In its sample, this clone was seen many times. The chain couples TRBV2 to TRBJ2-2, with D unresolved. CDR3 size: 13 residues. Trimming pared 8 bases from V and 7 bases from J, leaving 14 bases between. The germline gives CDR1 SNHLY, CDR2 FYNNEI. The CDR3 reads CASSLSADGELFF. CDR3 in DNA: TGTGCCAGCTCCTTAAGCGCGGACGGGGAGCTGTTTTTT.

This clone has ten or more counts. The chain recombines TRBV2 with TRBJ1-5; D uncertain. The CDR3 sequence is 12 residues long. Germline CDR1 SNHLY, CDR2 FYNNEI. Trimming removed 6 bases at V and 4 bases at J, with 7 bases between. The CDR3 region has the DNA TGTGCCAGCAGGGGCCAAAATCAGCCCCAGCATTTT. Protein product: CASRGQNQPQHF.

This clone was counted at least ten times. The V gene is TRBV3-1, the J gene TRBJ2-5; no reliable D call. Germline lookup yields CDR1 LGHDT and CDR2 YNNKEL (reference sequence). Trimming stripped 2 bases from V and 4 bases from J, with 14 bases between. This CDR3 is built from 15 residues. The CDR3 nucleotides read TGTGCCAGCAGCCAACAGGCGATTCCCCCAGAGACCCAGTACTTC. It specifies CASSQQAIPPETQYF.